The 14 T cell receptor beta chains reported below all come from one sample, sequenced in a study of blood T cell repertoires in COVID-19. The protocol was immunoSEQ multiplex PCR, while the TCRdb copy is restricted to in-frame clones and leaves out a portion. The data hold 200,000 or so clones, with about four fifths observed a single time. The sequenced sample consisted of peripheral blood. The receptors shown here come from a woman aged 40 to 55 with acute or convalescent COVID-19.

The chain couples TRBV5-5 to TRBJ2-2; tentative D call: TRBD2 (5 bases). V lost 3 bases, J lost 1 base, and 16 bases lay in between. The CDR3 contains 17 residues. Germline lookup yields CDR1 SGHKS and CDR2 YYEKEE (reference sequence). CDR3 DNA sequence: TGTGCCAGCAGCTCCGGTGTAATCAGCGGGAACACCGGGGAGCTGTTTTTT. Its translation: CASSSGVISGNTGELFF. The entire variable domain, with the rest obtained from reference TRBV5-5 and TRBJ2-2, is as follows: DAGVTQSPTHLIKTRGQQVTLRCSPISGHKSVSWYQQVLGQGPQFIFQYYEKEERGRGNFPDRFSARQFPNYSSELNVNALLLGDSALYLCASSSGVISGNTGELFFGEGSRLTVL.

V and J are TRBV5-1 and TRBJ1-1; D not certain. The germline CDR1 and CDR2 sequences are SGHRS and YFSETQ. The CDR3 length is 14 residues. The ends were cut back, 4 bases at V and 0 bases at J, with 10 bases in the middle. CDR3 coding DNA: TGCGCCAGCAGCCCTACCCCGGTGAACACTGAAGCTTTCTTT. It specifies CASSPTPVNTEAFF.

The CDR3 region has the DNA TGTGCCATCAGTGAGTCGACTCAGGGTCCCTACGAGCAGTACTTC. Translation: CAISESTQGPYEQYF. This rearrangement joins TRBV10-3 to TRBJ2-7; D may be TRBD1 (5 bases). The length of the CDR3 is 15 residues. The ends were cut back, 0 bases at V and 2 bases at J, with 11 bases in the middle. Germline assignment: CDR1 ENHRY and CDR2 SYGVKD.

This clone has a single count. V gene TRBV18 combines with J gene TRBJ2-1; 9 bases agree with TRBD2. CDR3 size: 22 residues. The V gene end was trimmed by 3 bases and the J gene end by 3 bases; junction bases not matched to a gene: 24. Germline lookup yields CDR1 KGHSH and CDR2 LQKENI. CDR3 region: CASSPTRQGWTSATPSYNEQFF. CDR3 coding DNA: TGTGCCAGCTCACCGACAAGACAGGGTTGGACTAGCGCCACCCCCAGCTACAATGAGCAGTTCTTC.

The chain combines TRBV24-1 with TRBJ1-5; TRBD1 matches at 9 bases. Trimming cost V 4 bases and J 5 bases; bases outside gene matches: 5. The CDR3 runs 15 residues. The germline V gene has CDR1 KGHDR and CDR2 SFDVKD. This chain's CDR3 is CATSDMTGGYQPQHF. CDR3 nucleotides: TGTGCCACCAGTGACATGACAGGGGGATATCAGCCCCAGCATTTT.

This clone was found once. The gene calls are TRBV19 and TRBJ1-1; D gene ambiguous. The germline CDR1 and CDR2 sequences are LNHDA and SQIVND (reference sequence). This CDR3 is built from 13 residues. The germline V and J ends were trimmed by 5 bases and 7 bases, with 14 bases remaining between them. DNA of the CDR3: TGTGCCAGTAGTGGCGGGGATTTACGTGAAGCTTTCTTT. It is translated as CASSGGDLREAFF.

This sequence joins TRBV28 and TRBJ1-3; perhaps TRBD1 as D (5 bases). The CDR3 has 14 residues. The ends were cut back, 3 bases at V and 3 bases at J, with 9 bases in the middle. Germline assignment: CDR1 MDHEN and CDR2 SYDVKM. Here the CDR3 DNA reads TGTGCCAGCAGTTTTCAGGGTTATGGAAACACCATATATTTT. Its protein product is CASSFQGYGNTIYF. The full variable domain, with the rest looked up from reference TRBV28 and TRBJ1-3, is DVKVTQSSRYLVKRTGEKVFLECVQDMDHENMFWYRQDPGLGLRLIYFSYDVKMKEKGDIPEGYSVSREKKERFSLILESASTNQTSMYLCASSFQGYGNTIYFGEGSWLTVV.

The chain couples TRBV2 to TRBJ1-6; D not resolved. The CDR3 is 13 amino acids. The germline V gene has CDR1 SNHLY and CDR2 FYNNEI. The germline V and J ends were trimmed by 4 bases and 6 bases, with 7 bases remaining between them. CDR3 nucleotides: TGTGCCAGCAGTGTGGAGGGTAATTCACCCCTCCACTTT. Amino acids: CASSVEGNSPLHF.

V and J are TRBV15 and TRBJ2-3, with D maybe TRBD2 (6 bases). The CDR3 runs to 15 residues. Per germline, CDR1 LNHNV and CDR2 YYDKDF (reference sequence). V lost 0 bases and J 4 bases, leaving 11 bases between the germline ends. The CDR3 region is CATSRDQLASDTQYF. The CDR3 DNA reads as TGTGCCACCAGCAGAGATCAGCTAGCGTCAGATACGCAGTATTTT.

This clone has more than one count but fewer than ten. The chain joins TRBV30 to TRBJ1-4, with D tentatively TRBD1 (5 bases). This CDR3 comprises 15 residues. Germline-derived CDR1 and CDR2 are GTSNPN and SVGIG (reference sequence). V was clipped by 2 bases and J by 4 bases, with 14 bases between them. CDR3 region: CAWSRAGRLNEKLFF. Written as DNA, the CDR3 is TGTGCCTGGAGTCGCGCGGGACGCCTTAATGAAAAACTGTTTTTT.

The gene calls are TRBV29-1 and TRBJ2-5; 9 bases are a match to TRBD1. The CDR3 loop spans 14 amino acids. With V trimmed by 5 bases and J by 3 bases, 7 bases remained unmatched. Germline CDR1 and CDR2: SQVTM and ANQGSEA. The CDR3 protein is CSVFRDRVEETQYF. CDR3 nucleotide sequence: TGCAGCGTTTTCCGGGACAGGGTAGAAGAGACCCAGTACTTC.

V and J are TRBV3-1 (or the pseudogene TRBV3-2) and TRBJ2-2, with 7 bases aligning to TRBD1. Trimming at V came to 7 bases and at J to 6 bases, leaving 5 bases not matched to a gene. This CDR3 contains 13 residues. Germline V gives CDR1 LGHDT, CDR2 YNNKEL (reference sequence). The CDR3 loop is CASKGARPGELFF. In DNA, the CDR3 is TGTGCCAGCAAGGGGGCGCGCCCCGGGGAGCTGTTTTTT.

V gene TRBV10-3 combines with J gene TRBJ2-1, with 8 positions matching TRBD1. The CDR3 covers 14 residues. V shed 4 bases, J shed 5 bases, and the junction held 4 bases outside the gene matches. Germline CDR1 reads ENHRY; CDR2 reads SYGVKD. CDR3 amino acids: CAISVGTGDNEQFF. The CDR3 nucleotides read TGTGCCATCAGTGTTGGGACAGGCGACAATGAGCAGTTCTTC.

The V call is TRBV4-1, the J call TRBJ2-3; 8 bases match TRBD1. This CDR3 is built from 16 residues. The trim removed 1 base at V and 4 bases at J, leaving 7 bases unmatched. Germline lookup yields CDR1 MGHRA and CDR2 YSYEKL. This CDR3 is CASSQGTGGPSDTQYF. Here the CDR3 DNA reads TGCGCCAGCAGCCAAGGAACAGGGGGTCCCTCAGATACGCAGTATTTT.